This is a list of T cell receptor beta chains from one sample in a study of cytomegalovirus exposure and HLA in healthy donors. Sequencing used immunoSEQ multiplex PCR; TCRdb keeps in-frame clones, though not all of them. The sample carries 100,000 to 150,000 clones, roughly 90% recorded once. The specimen sequenced was PBMCs. All receptors come from a woman under 30 in good health and CMV-seronegative. The CDR3 runs from the conserved cysteine through the conserved F or W. Fields, in order: V gene, D gene, clone size, J gene, CDR3 protein, CDR3 DNA. The D gene is left open where the match is weak. Size is stated for part of the rows, as once, few or many counts, or as a class when the clone is expanded.

v_call: TRBV28
d_call: .
clone_size: .
j_call: TRBJ1-5
cdr3_aa: CASSLAGVTQPQHF
cdr3_nt: TGTGCCAGCAGTTTGGCCGGGGTTACTCAGCCCCAGCATTTT

v_call: TRBV29-1
d_call: TRBD2
clone_size: .
j_call: TRBJ2-1
cdr3_aa: CSVETLAGEGNEQFF
cdr3_nt: TGCAGCGTTGAAACCCTAGCGGGAGAGGGCAATGAGCAGTTCTTC

v_call: TRBV19
d_call: .
clone_size: .
j_call: TRBJ2-7
cdr3_aa: CASRPTASYEQYF
cdr3_nt: TGTGCCAGTAGACCGACAGCTTCCTACGAGCAGTACTTC

v_call: TRBV5-6
d_call: .
clone_size: .
j_call: TRBJ2-3
cdr3_aa: CASSKWRGIRTDTQYF
cdr3_nt: TGTGCCAGCAGCAAATGGCGGGGTATACGCACAGATACGCAGTATTTT

v_call: TRBV4-1
d_call: TRBD2
clone_size: .
j_call: TRBJ2-7
cdr3_aa: CASSQTGLAGGRYEQYF
cdr3_nt: TGCGCCAGCAGCCAAACGGGACTAGCGGGAGGGCGCTACGAGCAGTACTTC

v_call: TRBV6-6
d_call: .
clone_size: once
j_call: TRBJ2-3
cdr3_aa: CASSRINLADTQYF
cdr3_nt: TGTGCCAGCAGCCGCATCAACCTAGCAGATACGCAGTATTTT

v_call: TRBV5-1
d_call: TRBD1
clone_size: .
j_call: TRBJ1-2
cdr3_aa: CASSLGEGANYGYTF
cdr3_nt: TGCGCCAGCAGCTTGGGTGAGGGGGCGAACTATGGCTACACCTTC

v_call: TRBV5-4
d_call: .
clone_size: .
j_call: TRBJ1-1
cdr3_aa: CASSSSSGARVYTEAFF
cdr3_nt: TGTGCCAGCAGCTCTTCTTCAGGGGCGCGGGTCTACACTGAAGCTTTCTTT

v_call: TRBV30
d_call: TRBD1
clone_size: .
j_call: TRBJ2-2
cdr3_aa: CACDRANGELFF
cdr3_nt: TGTGCCTGTGACAGGGCAAACGGGGAGCTGTTTTTT

v_call: TRBV19
d_call: TRBD1
clone_size: .
j_call: TRBJ1-1
cdr3_aa: CASSKDQGGEAFF
cdr3_nt: TGTGCCAGTAGTAAAGATCAGGGGGGCGAAGCTTTCTTT

v_call: TRBV11-3
d_call: .
clone_size: .
j_call: TRBJ2-1
cdr3_aa: CASSLRGTNYNEQFF
cdr3_nt: TGTGCCAGCAGCTTAAGGGGGACTAACTACAATGAGCAGTTCTTC

v_call: TRBV6-1
d_call: TRBD2
clone_size: .
j_call: TRBJ2-7
cdr3_aa: CASAREGSSYEQYF
cdr3_nt: TGTGCCAGCGCACGGGAGGGGAGCTCCTACGAGCAGTACTTC

v_call: TRBV5-4
d_call: TRBD1
clone_size: once
j_call: TRBJ2-3
cdr3_aa: CASSPGQGYADTQYF
cdr3_nt: TGTGCCAGCAGCCCGGGACAGGGTTACGCAGATACGCAGTATTTT

v_call: TRBV5-1
d_call: .
clone_size: .
j_call: TRBJ1-3
cdr3_aa: CASSAWTDSGNTIYF
cdr3_nt: TGCGCCAGCAGCGCATGGACAGACTCTGGAAACACCATATATTTT

v_call: TRBV7-9
d_call: TRBD2
clone_size: .
j_call: TRBJ2-7
cdr3_aa: CASSLRGSGNLGEQYF
cdr3_nt: TGTGCCAGCAGCTTGCGAGGAAGCGGGAATCTTGGCGAGCAGTACTTC

v_call: TRBV5-1
d_call: TRBD1
clone_size: .
j_call: TRBJ1-2
cdr3_aa: CASRLDEHRGNYGYTF
cdr3_nt: TGCGCCAGCAGATTGGACGAACACAGGGGTAACTATGGCTACACCTTC

v_call: TRBV6-1
d_call: TRBD1
clone_size: .
j_call: TRBJ2-2
cdr3_aa: CASSLDRVAGELFF
cdr3_nt: TGTGCCAGCAGTCTGGACAGGGTGGCCGGGGAGCTGTTTTTT

v_call: TRBV10-1
d_call: TRBD2
clone_size: .
j_call: TRBJ2-7
cdr3_aa: CASSDNSGINEQYF
cdr3_nt: TGCGCCAGCAGTGATAATAGCGGGATCAACGAGCAGTACTTC

v_call: TRBV2
d_call: .
clone_size: .
j_call: TRBJ2-5
cdr3_aa: CASSEGSYWLQETQYF
cdr3_nt: TGTGCCAGCAGTGAAGGATCCTACTGGTTACAAGAGACCCAGTACTTC

v_call: TRBV7-7
d_call: .
clone_size: .
j_call: TRBJ2-7
cdr3_aa: CASSLSSGHTYEQYF
cdr3_nt: TGTGCTAGCAGCTTATCCAGCGGGCACACCTACGAGCAGTACTTC